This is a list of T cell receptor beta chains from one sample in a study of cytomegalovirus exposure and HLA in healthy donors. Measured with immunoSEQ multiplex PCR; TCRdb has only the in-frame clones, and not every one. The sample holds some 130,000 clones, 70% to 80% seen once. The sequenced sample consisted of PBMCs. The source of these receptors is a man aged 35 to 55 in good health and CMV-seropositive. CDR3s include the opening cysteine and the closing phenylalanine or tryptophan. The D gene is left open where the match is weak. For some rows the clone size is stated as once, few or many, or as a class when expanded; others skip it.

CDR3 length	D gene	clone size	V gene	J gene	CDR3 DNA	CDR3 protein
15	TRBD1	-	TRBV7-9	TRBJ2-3	TGTTCCAGCAGCCCTTGGGACAGGGACACAGATACGCAGTATTTT	CSSSPWDRDTDTQYF
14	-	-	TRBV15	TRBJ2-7	TGTGCCACCAGCAGGGACTATACTTACTACGAGCAGTACTTC	CATSRDYTYYEQYF
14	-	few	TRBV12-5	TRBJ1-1	TGTGCTAGTGGTTTGAGCAGGGACTACACTGAAGCTTTCTTT	CASGLSRDYTEAFF
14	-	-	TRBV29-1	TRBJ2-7	TGCGGCGTTGGGGTTGGGATGGGGCTCTACGAGCAGTACTTC	CGVGVGMGLYEQYF
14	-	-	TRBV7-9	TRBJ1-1	TGTTCCAGCAGCTTACGGCAGGGTAGCACTGAAGCTTTCTTT	CSSSLRQGSTEAFF
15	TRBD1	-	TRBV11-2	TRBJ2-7	TGTGCCAGCAGCTTACTTCAGGGGGCCTCCTACGAGCAGTACTTC	CASSLLQGASYEQYF
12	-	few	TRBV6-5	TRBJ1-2	TGTGCCAGCAGTTCAACTAGGGGGGGCTACACCTTC	CASSSTRGGYTF
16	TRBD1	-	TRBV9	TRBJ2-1	TGTGCCAGCAGCGTAGATACAGGGGGCTTGCGAAGTGAGCAGTTCTTC	CASSVDTGGLRSEQFF
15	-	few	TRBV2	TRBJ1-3	TGTGCCAGCAGTGGGGGCAGTTTTATTGGAAACACCATATATTTT	CASSGGSFIGNTIYF
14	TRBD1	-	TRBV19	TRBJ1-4	TGTGCCAGTAGTATGGGGACAGGCGGGGAAAAACTGTTTTTT	CASSMGTGGEKLFF
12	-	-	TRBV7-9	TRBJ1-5	TGTTCCAGCAGCTTAGGGTTGGGCCCCCAGCATTTT	CSSSLGLGPQHF
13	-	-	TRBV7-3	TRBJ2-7	TGTGCCAGCAGCTTAACGAGGGCGTCCTCGCAGTACTTC	CASSLTRASSQYF
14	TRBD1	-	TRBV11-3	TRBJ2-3	TGTGCCAGCAGCTTCGACAGGGTAACGGATACGCAGTATTTT	CASSFDRVTDTQYF
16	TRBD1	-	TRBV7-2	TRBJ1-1	TGTGCCAGCAGCTGGACAGGCACAGGAACGTACACTGAAGCTTTCTTT	CASSWTGTGTYTEAFF
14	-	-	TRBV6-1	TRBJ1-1	TGTGCCAGCAGTGAAGATCCGGGGTACACTGAAGCTTTCTTT	CASSEDPGYTEAFF
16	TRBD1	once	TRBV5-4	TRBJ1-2	TGTGCCAGCAGCTTGGGACTGGACAGGGGAAACTATGGCTACACCTTC	CASSLGLDRGNYGYTF
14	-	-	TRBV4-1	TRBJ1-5	TGCGCCAGCAGCCAAGAACAAGAAAATCAGCCCCAGCATTTT	CASSQEQENQPQHF
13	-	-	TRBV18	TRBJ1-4	TGTGCCAGCTCACCGGGAGCTAATGAAAAACTGTTTTTT	CASSPGANEKLFF
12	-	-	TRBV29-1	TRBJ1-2	TGCAGCGTAATTGGGGGAGGCTATGGCTACACCTTC	CSVIGGGYGYTF
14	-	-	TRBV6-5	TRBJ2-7	TGTGCCAGCAGTTACGGCAAGGAGGCCTACGAGCAGTACTTC	CASSYGKEAYEQYF
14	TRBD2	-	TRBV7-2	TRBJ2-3	TGTGCCAGCGGGAGGGCCGGCTTTTCAGATACGCAGTATTTT	CASGRAGFSDTQYF
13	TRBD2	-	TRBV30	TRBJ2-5	TGTGCCTGGAGTGTGGGGGGGGTAGAGACCCAGTACTTC	CAWSVGGVETQYF
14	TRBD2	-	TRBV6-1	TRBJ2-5	TGTGCCTCCCGGACTAGCGGGAGGCAAGAGACCCAGTACTTC	CASRTSGRQETQYF
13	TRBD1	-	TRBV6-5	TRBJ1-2	TGTGCCAGCAGGGACAGGAACCACTATGGCTACACCTTC	CASRDRNHYGYTF
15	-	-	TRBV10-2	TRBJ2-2	TGCGCCAGCAGTGAGATTAGCGGCAACACCGGGGAGCTGTTTTTT	CASSEISGNTGELFF
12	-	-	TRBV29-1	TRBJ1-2	TGCAGCGTTGAAGGCTTGGCAGATGGCTACACCTTC	CSVEGLADGYTF
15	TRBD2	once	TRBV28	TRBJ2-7	TGTGCCAGCAGTTCCATAGACGGGGGGTCATACGAGCAGTACTTC	CASSSIDGGSYEQYF
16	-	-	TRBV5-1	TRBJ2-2	TGCGCCAGCAGCTTGGTGTGGGGGCGCAGCACCGGGGAGCTGTTTTTT	CASSLVWGRSTGELFF
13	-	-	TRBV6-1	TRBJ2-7	TGTGCCAGCAACCGAGGACAGACCTACGAGCAGTACTTC	CASNRGQTYEQYF
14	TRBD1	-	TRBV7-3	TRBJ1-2	TGTGCCAGCAGCCCGACAGGGGTTGACTATGGCTACACCTTC	CASSPTGVDYGYTF
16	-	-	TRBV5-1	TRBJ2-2	TGCGCCAGCAGCTTGGCCCCAGCGCGACAGACCGGGGAGCTGTTTTTT	CASSLAPARQTGELFF
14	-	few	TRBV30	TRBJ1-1	TGTGCCTGGACCGAATTTACAGGAAACACTGAAGCTTTCTTT	CAWTEFTGNTEAFF
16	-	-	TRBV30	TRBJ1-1	TGTGCCTGGAGTGTAGTGGACAAAACGGTGAACACTGAAGCTTTCTTT	CAWSVVDKTVNTEAFF
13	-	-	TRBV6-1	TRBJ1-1	TGTGCCAGCAGTTTCGGGCGGGAGGCTGAAGCTTTCTTT	CASSFGREAEAFF
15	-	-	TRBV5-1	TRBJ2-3	TGCGCCAGCAGCTTGACCGGGGATCGCACAGATACGCAGTATTTT	CASSLTGDRTDTQYF
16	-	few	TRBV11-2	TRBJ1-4	TGTGCCAGCAGCTTAGATCGTACGGGTTTGTTAGAAAAACTGTTTTTT	CASSLDRTGLLEKLFF
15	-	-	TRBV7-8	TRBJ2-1	TGTGCCAGCAGCTTAGGTAGCGCTTCCTACAATGAGCAGTTCTTC	CASSLGSASYNEQFF
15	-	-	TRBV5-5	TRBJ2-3	TGTGCCAGCAGCCAGACTAGTTCTGGCACAGATACGCAGTATTTT	CASSQTSSGTDTQYF
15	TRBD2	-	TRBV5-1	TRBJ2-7	TGCGCCAGCAGTCCCCGCGGGGGGAGCTCCTACGAGCAGTACTTC	CASSPRGGSSYEQYF
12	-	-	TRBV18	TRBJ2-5	TGTGCCAGCTCACTCGGTCAAGAGACCCAGTACTTC	CASSLGQETQYF
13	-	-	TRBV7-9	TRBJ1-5	TGTGCCAGCAGCTTCCAGGGCGATCAGCCCCAGCATTTT	CASSFQGDQPQHF
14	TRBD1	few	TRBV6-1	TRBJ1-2	TGTGCCAGCAGACCGGGACAGGGAGACTATGGCTACACCTTC	CASRPGQGDYGYTF
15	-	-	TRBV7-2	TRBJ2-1	TGTGCCAGCAGCTTAAGGAGTAACGGCGGCGATGAGCAGTTCTTC	CASSLRSNGGDEQFF
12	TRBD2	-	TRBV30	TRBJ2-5	TGTGCCTGGAGGGGAGCGGGGTGGGAGCAGTACTTC	CAWRGAGWEQYF
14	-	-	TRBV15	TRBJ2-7	TGTGCCACCCGTGTCACCTTCAGCTCCTACGAGCAGTACTTC	CATRVTFSSYEQYF
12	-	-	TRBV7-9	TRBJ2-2	TGTGCCAGCAGCTTTCGCACCGGGGAGCTGTTTTTT	CASSFRTGELFF
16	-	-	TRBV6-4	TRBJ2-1	TGTGCCAGCAGTTCGACAGACCTGCTAAGATACAATGAGCAGTTCTTC	CASSSTDLLRYNEQFF
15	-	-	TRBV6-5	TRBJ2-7	TGTGCCAGCAGTTACATCAGGGGCGCATTACACGAGCAGTACTTC	CASSYIRGALHEQYF
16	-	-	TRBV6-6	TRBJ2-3	TGTGCCAGCGGAACCTTGGAGGGTTGGGGCACAGATACGCAGTATTTT	CASGTLEGWGTDTQYF
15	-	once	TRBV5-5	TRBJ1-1	TGTGCCAGCAGCTTGGGTAGGGGGGGATACACTGAAGCTTTCTTT	CASSLGRGGYTEAFF
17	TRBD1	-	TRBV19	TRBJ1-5	TGTGCCAGTAGTATAGCGTCCGCAGGGGGCCGATATCAGCCCCAGCATTTT	CASSIASAGGRYQPQHF
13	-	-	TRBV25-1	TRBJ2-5	TGTGCCAGCAGTGATGGCAGGGGAGAGACCCAGTACTTC	CASSDGRGETQYF
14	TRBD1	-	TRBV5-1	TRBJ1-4	TGCGCCAGCAGCTGGACAGGGGTTTATGAAAAACTGTTTTTT	CASSWTGVYEKLFF